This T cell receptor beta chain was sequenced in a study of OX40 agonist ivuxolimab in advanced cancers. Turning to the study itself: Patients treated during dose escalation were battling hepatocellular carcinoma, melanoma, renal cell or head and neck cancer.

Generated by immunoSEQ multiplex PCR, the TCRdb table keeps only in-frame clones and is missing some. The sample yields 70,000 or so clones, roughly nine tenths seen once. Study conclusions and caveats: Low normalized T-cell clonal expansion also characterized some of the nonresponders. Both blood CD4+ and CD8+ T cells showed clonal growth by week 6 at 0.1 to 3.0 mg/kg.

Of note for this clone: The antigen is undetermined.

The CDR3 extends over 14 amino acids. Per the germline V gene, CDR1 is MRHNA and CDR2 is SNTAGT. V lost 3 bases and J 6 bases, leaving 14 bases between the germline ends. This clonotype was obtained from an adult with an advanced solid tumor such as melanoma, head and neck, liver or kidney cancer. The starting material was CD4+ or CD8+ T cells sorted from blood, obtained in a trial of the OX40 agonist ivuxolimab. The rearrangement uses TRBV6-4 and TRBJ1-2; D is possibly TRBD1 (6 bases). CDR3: CASSEGRGLDGYTF. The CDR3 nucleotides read TGTGCCAGCAGTGAGGGCAGGGGATTGGATGGCTACACCTTC.